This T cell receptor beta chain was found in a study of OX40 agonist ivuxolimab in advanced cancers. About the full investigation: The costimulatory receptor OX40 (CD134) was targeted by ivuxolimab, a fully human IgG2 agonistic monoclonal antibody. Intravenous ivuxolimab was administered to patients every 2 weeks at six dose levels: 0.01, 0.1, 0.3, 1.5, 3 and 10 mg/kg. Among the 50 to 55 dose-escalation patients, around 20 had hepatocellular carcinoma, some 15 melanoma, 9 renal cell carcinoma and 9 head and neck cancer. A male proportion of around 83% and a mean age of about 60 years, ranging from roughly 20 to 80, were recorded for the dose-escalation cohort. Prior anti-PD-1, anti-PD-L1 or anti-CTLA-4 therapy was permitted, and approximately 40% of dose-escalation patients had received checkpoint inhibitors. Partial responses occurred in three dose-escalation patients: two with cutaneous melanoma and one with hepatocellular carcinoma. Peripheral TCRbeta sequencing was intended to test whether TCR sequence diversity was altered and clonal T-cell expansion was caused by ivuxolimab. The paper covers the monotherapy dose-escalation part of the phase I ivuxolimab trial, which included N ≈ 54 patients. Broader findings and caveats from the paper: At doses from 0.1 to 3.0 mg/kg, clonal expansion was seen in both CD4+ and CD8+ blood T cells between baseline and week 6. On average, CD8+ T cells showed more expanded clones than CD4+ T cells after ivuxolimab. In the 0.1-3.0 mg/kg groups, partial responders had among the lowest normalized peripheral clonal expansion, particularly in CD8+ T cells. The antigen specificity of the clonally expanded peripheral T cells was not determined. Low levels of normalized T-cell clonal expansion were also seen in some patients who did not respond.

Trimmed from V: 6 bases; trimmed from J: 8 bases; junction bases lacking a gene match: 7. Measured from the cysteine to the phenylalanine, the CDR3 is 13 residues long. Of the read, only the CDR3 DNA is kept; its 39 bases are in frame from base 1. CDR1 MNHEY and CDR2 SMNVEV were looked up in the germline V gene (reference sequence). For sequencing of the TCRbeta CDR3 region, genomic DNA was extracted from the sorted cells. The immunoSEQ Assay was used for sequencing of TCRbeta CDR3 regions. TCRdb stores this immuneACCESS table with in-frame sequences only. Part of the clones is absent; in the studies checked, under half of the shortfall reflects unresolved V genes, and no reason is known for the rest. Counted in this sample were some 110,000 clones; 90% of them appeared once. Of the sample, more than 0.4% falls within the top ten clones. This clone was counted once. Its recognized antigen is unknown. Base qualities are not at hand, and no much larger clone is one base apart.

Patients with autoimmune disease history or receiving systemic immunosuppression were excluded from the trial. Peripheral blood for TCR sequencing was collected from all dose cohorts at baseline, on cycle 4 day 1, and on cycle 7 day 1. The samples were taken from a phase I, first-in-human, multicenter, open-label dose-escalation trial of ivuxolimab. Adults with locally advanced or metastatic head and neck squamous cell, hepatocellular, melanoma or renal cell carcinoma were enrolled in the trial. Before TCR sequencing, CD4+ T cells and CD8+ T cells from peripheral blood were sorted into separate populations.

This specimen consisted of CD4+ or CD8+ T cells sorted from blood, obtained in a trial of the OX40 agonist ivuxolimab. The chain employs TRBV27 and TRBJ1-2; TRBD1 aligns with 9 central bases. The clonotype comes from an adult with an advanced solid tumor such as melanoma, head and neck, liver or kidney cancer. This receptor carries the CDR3 CASRTGGEVGYTF. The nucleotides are TGTGCCAGCAGAACAGGGGGCGAGGTCGGCTACACCTTC.